Shown below are 29 T cell receptor beta chains from a single sample sequenced in a study of vaccination effects on CD4 cells after COVID-19. Before sequencing took place, the ViraFEST assay used viral peptide pools to expand antigen-specific CD4+ T cells. Following 10 days of culture, CD4+ T cells were isolated. Participants were vaccinated with two doses of either the BNT162b2 or mRNA-1273 vaccine. No antigen has been assigned to these receptors. Data came from immunoSEQ multiplex PCR; TCRdb stores just in-frame clones and leaves some out. The table lists approximately 28,000 clones, 55% to 75% of them singletons, with 7% to 9.5% in the top ten. Specimen: CD4+ T cells from PBMCs cultured with HCoV-NL63 spike peptides, collected after COVID-19 vaccination. These receptors originate from a human donor who received a COVID-19 vaccine.

Concerning this clone itself: The junction departs from the called germline gene at one end, perhaps through a read error. This sequence joins TRBV11-2 and TRBJ2-7; no firm D call. The CDR3 covers 11 residues. Germline loops: CDR1 SGHAT, CDR2 FQNNGV. The CDR3 sequence is CASSLGRTPNF. CDR3 bases: TGTGCCAGCAGCTTAGGAAGGACGCCGAACTTC.

V gene TRBV27 combines with J gene TRBJ2-5, with 9 bases that match TRBD1. J lost 4 bases, V lost 5 bases, and 8 bases had no gene match. CDR1 is MNHEY and CDR2 is SMNVEV in the germline V gene (reference sequence). The CDR3 spans 15 residues. The CDR3 protein is CASSPGQGNAETQYF. As DNA, the CDR3 is TGTGCCAGCAGTCCCGGACAGGGGAATGCAGAGACCCAGTACTTC.

The V call is TRBV5-1, the J call TRBJ2-2; no firm D call. Germline V lookup: CDR1 SGHRS, CDR2 YFSETQ. V was clipped by 2 bases and J by 0 bases, with 5 bases between them. This CDR3 spans 14 amino acids. The CDR3 DNA follows: TGCGCCAGCAGCTTAACACCGAACACCGGGGAGCTGTTTTTT. Translated, it gives CASSLTPNTGELFF.

This clone was recorded a few times. The chain couples TRBV3-1 (or the pseudogene TRBV3-2) to TRBJ1-2; 7 nucleotides agree with TRBD1. The V gene end was trimmed by 5 bases and the J gene end by 4 bases; junction bases not matched to a gene: 4. This CDR3 comprises 13 residues. Germline CDR1 LGHDT, CDR2 YNNKEL (reference sequence). The CDR3 sequence: CASSEGAGYGYTF. DNA of the CDR3: TGTGCCAGCAGCGAGGGGGCAGGCTATGGCTACACCTTC.

J is TRBJ1-3 and V is TRBV5-6, with unresolved D. The germline V and J ends were trimmed by 0 bases and 6 bases, with 7 bases remaining between them. This CDR3 is built from 13 residues. Per the germline V gene, CDR1 is SGHDT and CDR2 is YYEEEE. The CDR3 DNA reads TGTGCCAGCAGCTTGGGCTGGGAAAACACCATATATTTT. Translating it yields CASSLGWENTIYF.

The chain carries TRBV19 and TRBJ2-7, with a tentative D call TRBD2 (5 bases). The germline CDR1 and CDR2 sequences are LNHDA and SQIVND (reference sequence). V dropped 10 bases and J dropped 0 bases, with 13 bases sitting between them. The length of the CDR3 is 13 residues. CDR3 in DNA: TGTGCCACCAGGAGGCAGGTCTCCTACGAGCAGTACTTC. Its protein is CATRRQVSYEQYF.

V is TRBV5-1 and J is TRBJ2-3, with 10 bases identical to TRBD2. The CDR3 length is 15 residues. Germline CDR1 is SGHRS and CDR2 is YFSETQ. Trimming removed 4 bases from V and 1 base from J; junction bases left unmatched: 3. The CDR3 bases are TGCGCCAGCAGCGGTCTAGCGGGGGGCACAGATACGCAGTATTTT. Its translation: CASSGLAGGTDTQYF.

This clone was detected only a few times. This chain connects TRBV7-8 to TRBJ1-4; tentative D call: TRBD1 (5 bases). V was pared by 5 bases and J by 0 bases, with 10 bases between. The CDR3 totals 15 residues. Germline V gene data show CDR1 as SGHVS and CDR2 as FQNEAQ. The CDR3 reads CASSPQGATNEKLFF. CDR3 bases: TGTGCCAGCAGCCCCCAAGGGGCAACTAATGAAAAACTGTTTTTT. The variable domain in full, completed from reference TRBV7-8 and TRBJ1-4, reads GAGVSQSPRYKVAKRGQDVALRCDPISGHVSLFWYQQALGQGPEFLTYFQNEAQLDKSGLPSDRFFAERPEGSVSTLKIQRTQQEDSAVYLCASSPQGATNEKLFFGSGTQLSVL.

In its sample, this clone was seen once. The rearrangement uses TRBV13 and TRBJ2-7; D might be TRBD1 (6 bases). The CDR3 contains 13 residues. V dropped 5 bases and J dropped 5 bases, with 13 bases sitting between them. The V gene's germline CDR1 is PRHDT and CDR2 FYEKMQ (reference sequence). CDR3 amino acids: CASSRTGLHEQYF. CDR3 nucleotide sequence: TGTGCCAGCAGCCGAACAGGGTTACACGAGCAGTACTTC.

This clone has just a few counts. The V gene is TRBV9, the J gene TRBJ2-7; maybe TRBD1 (5 bases). The CDR3 runs to 13 residues. Germline values: CDR1 SGDLS, CDR2 YYNGEE. The V and J ends lost 10 bases and 2 bases respectively, with 16 bases between them. The CDR3 reads CACWGNLTYEQYF. CDR3 nucleotides: TGTGCCTGTTGGGGCAACCTCACCTACGAGCAGTACTTC.

The V and J genes are TRBV4-1 and TRBJ1-2; D possibly corresponds to TRBD1 (6 bases). The germline V and J ends were trimmed by 0 bases and 5 bases, with 10 bases remaining between them. CDR1 is MGHRA, CDR2 YSYEKL, per germline. CDR3 length: 14 amino acids. As DNA, the CDR3 is TGCGCCAGCAGCCAAGAAGAAGGGGGTTATGGCTACACCTTC. It is translated as CASSQEEGGYGYTF.

This clone was picked up a small number of times. The chain recombines TRBV2 with TRBJ2-2; 10 bases are a match to TRBD2. With 8 bases clipped from V and 6 bases from J, the junction kept 6 bases outside the gene matches. Germline values: CDR1 SNHLY, CDR2 FYNNEI. The length of the CDR3 is 14 residues. For the CDR3, the DNA is TGTGCCAGCGATCGGCTAGCGGGAGCCGGGGAGCTGTTTTTT. This codes for CASDRLAGAGELFF. Variable domain in full (rest from reference TRBV2 and TRBJ2-2): EPEVTQTPSHQVTQMGQEVILRCVPISNHLYFYWYRQILGQKVEFLVSFYNNEISEKSEIFDDQFSVERPDGSNFTLKIRSTKLEDSAMYFCASDRLAGAGELFFGEGSRLTVL.

V gene TRBV7-9 combines with J gene TRBJ2-6, with a possible D match to TRBD1 (5 bases). The germline CDR1 and CDR2 sequences are SEHNR and FQNEAQ (reference sequence). The CDR3 has 17 residues. V was clipped by 1 base and J by 4 bases, with 14 bases between them. CDR3 DNA sequence: TGTGCCAGCAGCTTAGGGACACGGGCGGCAGGGGCCAACGTCCTGACTTTC. Residues: CASSLGTRAAGANVLTF.

The rearrangement uses TRBV24-1 and TRBJ2-3; maybe TRBD2 (6 bases). CDR1 is KGHDR and CDR2 is SFDVKD in the germline V gene. This CDR3 has 16 residues. V lost 5 bases and J lost 4, with 18 bases in between. The CDR3 protein is CATSGRDSEDPDTQYF. The CDR3, as DNA: TGTGCCACCAGTGGTCGGGACTCCGAAGACCCAGATACGCAGTATTTT.

This sequence joins TRBV19 and TRBJ1-1, with TRBD1 identical over 8 bases. Germline lookup yields CDR1 LNHDA and CDR2 SQIVND (reference sequence). The CDR3 totals 15 residues. V dropped 5 bases and J dropped 6; count of bases not matched to a gene: 11. Here the CDR3 reads CASSPGQGGGSEAFF. The CDR3 region has the DNA TGTGCCAGTAGTCCTGGACAGGGTGGAGGTTCTGAAGCTTTCTTT.

The V and J genes are TRBV5-1 and TRBJ2-3; the D is unclear. Trimming removed 1 base at V and 0 bases at J, with 6 bases between. Looked up from germline, CDR1 is SGHRS and CDR2 is YFSETQ. The CDR3 consists of 14 residues. The CDR3 is CASSLYLSTDTQYF. The CDR3 DNA reads as TGCGCCAGCAGCTTGTACCTTAGCACAGATACGCAGTATTTT. The variable domain in full, completed from reference TRBV5-1 and TRBJ2-3, reads KAGVTQTPRYLIKTRGQQVTLSCSPISGHRSVSWYQQTPGQGLQFLFEYFSETQRNKGNFPGRFSGRQFSNSRSEMNVSTLELGDSALYLCASSLYLSTDTQYFGPGTRLTVL.

J is TRBJ2-2 and V is TRBV6-5, with 12 nucleotides matching TRBD2. J lost 4 bases, V lost 0 bases, and 0 bases had no gene match. The V gene's germline CDR1 is MNHEY and CDR2 SVGAGI. This CDR3 has 16 residues. Here the CDR3 DNA reads TGTGCCAGCAGTTACTCGACTAGCGGGAGCACCGGGGAGCTGTTTTTT. It specifies CASSYSTSGSTGELFF.

The chain joins TRBV7-9 to TRBJ1-4; TRBD1 matches at 11 bases. The V segment lost 6 bases and the J segment 3 bases; nucleotides outside the gene matches: 12. The CDR3 contains 18 residues. Germline assignment: CDR1 SEHNR and CDR2 FQNEAQ (reference sequence). The CDR3, as DNA: TGTGCCAGCAGTACACGGACAGGGGGCGGCCGTTCTAATGAAAAACTGTTTTTT. It translates to CASSTRTGGGRSNEKLFF.

This sequence joins TRBV2 and TRBJ1-1; 11 bases line up with TRBD1. CDR3 length: 14 amino acids. Unmatched junction bases numbered 4, after V lost 5 bases and J lost 5 bases. Germline lookup yields CDR1 SNHLY and CDR2 FYNNEI. The CDR3 spells CASSPGQGATEAFF. The CDR3 DNA follows: TGTGCCAGCAGTCCCGGACAGGGGGCGACTGAAGCTTTCTTT.

This chain joins TRBV5-5 and TRBJ2-3; 9 nucleotides line up with TRBD2. J was trimmed by 6 bases and V by 3 bases; bases with no gene match: 14. The germline CDR1 and CDR2 sequences are SGHKS and YYEKEE (reference sequence). The CDR3 contains 17 residues. As DNA, the CDR3 is TGTGCCAGCAGCTCACTGCAGGGTTCGCGGGAGGGGGATACGCAGTATTTT. Translation: CASSSLQGSREGDTQYF. Combining the CDR3 with reference TRBV5-5 and TRBJ2-3 gives the whole variable domain DAGVTQSPTHLIKTRGQQVTLRCSPISGHKSVSWYQQVLGQGPQFIFQYYEKEERGRGNFPDRFSARQFPNYSSELNVNALLLGDSALYLCASSSLQGSREGDTQYFGPGTRLTVL.

This clone has a handful of counts. This chain links TRBV7-9 with TRBJ2-7; 7 bases map to TRBD2. V shed 5 bases and J 5 bases; nucleotides not matched to a gene: 12. CDR1 SEHNR and CDR2 FQNEAQ come from the germline V gene (reference sequence). The CDR3 is made up of 15 amino acids. The CDR3 loop is CASSERGPSIHEQYF. CDR3 in DNA: TGTGCCAGCAGCGAGCGGGGCCCCTCTATTCACGAGCAGTACTTC. Using reference TRBV7-9 and TRBJ2-7 for the parts outside the CDR3, the full variable domain is DTGVSQNPRHKITKRGQNVTFRCDPISEHNRLYWYRQTLGQGPEFLTYFQNEAQLEKSRLLSDRFSAERPKGSFSTLEIQRTEQGDSAMYLCASSERGPSIHEQYFGPGTRLTVT.

V usage is TRBV18 and J usage is TRBJ1-1; D gene unclear. There are 13 residues in the CDR3. CDR1 and CDR2 from the germline V gene are KGHSH and LQKENI. The V end was cut by 3 bases, the J end by 8 bases, with 13 bases between. CDR3: CASSPGNLVEAFF. The CDR3 nucleotides are TGTGCCAGCTCACCCGGTAACCTAGTAGAAGCTTTCTTT.

In this sample, this clone turned up once. The chain employs TRBV6-1 and TRBJ1-1; D might be TRBD1 (5 bases). Germline CDR1 reads MNHNS; CDR2 reads SASEGT. The CDR3 is 16 residues long. V lost 2 bases, J lost 9 bases, and 22 bases lay in between. CDR3 region: CASSEIPGWGGSQAFF. The CDR3 DNA reads TGTGCCAGCAGTGAAATACCAGGGTGGGGGGGATCGCAAGCTTTCTTT.

This clone was observed a handful of times. The CDR3 reads CASSPLGGNNEQFF. The CDR3 DNA sequence: TGTGCCAGCTCACCATTGGGCGGGAACAATGAGCAGTTCTTC. The chain combines TRBV18 with TRBJ2-1; TRBD2 is a possible D gene (6 bases). The germline V and J ends were trimmed by 2 bases and 5 bases, with 10 bases remaining between them. Germline values: CDR1 KGHSH, CDR2 LQKENI. CDR3 length equals 14 residues.

This clone was observed a few times. The rearrangement joins TRBV6-5 to TRBJ2-1, with D perhaps matching TRBD2 (7 bases). CDR3 length equals 15 residues. CDR1 is MNHEY and CDR2 is SVGAGI in the germline V gene. Trimming cost V 0 bases and J 9 bases, with 15 bases left between them. The CDR3 nucleotides are TGTGCCAGCAGTTACTCAGGGGGGGTTTGGACTGAGCAGTTCTTC. This sequence encodes CASSYSGGVWTEQFF.

The chain recombines TRBV7-2 with TRBJ2-1; D is possibly TRBD2 (6 bases). Germline CDR1 SGHTA, CDR2 FQGNSA. This CDR3 spans 13 amino acids. V dropped 5 bases and J dropped 9 bases, with 14 bases sitting between them. CDR3 loop: CASSRNTGGEQFF. In DNA, the CDR3 is TGTGCCAGCAGCCGCAACACCGGGGGTGAGCAGTTCTTC. Using reference TRBV7-2 and TRBJ2-1 for the parts outside the CDR3, the full variable domain is GAGVSQSPSNKVTEKGKDVELRCDPISGHTALYWYRQSLGQGLEFLIYFQGNSAPDKSGLPSDRFSAERTGGSVSTLTIQRTQQEDSAVYLCASSRNTGGEQFFGPGTRLTVL.

The chain employs TRBV19 and TRBJ1-6; no reliable D call. Trimming took off 6 bases at V and 9 bases at J, with 15 bases between the two ends. Germline V gene lookup returns CDR1 LNHDA and CDR2 SQIVND (reference sequence). The CDR3 is made up of 14 amino acids. DNA for the CDR3: TGTGCCAGTAGGCAGCGGGATGCGGGTTCACCCCTCCACTTT. This translates into CASRQRDAGSPLHF.

The rearrangement uses TRBV5-4 and TRBJ2-5; D perhaps matches TRBD2 (7 bases). CDR3 size: 15 residues. Germline lookup yields CDR1 SGHNT and CDR2 YYREEE (reference sequence). The V end was cut by 2 bases, the J end by 1 base, with 12 bases between. CDR3 in amino acids: CASSLGGGPQETQYF. The DNA of the CDR3 is TGTGCCAGCAGCTTAGGGGGGGGGCCCCAAGAGACCCAGTACTTC.

V usage is TRBV2 and J usage is TRBJ2-1; no clear D. Germline values: CDR1 SNHLY, CDR2 FYNNEI. The CDR3 runs to 14 residues. V lost 5 bases to trimming and J lost 4 bases, with 12 bases between them. DNA of the CDR3: TGTGCCAGCAGTCCGGGCGAGGTATACAATGAGCAGTTCTTC. It yields the protein CASSPGEVYNEQFF.